One and the same sample provided the 13 T cell receptor beta chains below, sequenced in a study of T cells in Graves' hyperthyroidism and ophthalmopathy. The TCR beta CDR3 regions underwent amplification using RNA transcripts as the source. Carried out on the TCR CDR3, a first-round RT-PCR used the HTBI primer set. TCRdb re-derived calls from the multiplex PCR reads in MiXCR, one entry per CDR3 protein. The sample records about 290,000 distinct CDR3 sequences, roughly 14% being singletons. Sequenced: blood. The source is a woman in her twenties or thirties with Graves' hyperthyroidism that later progressed to Graves' ophthalmopathy.

This clonotype came up a few times. A much larger clone differs from this one at a single base, so this may be a read error. The chain recombines TRBV6-2 or TRBV6-3 with TRBJ2-5; D might be TRBD2 (5 bases). The CDR3 totals 14 residues. The ends were cut back, 6 bases at V and 2 bases at J, with 13 bases in the middle. Germline V gene data show CDR1 as MNHEY and CDR2 as SVGEGT. The CDR3 loop reads CASREAELQETQYF. CDR3 DNA sequence: TGTGCCAGCAGGGAAGCGGAACTACAAGAGACCCAGTACTTC.

In this sample, this clonotype turned up many times. The chain recombines TRBV12-3 or TRBV12-4 with TRBJ2-7; TRBD1 agrees at 7 bases. Unmatched junction bases numbered 8, after V lost 5 bases and J lost 4 bases. The CDR3 sequence is 14 residues long. The CDR3 region has the DNA TGTGCCAGCAGTCCTGGGACAGTCGGGTACGAGCAGTACTTC. Amino acid sequence: CASSPGTVGYEQYF.

This clonotype has at least ten counts. J is TRBJ1-2 and V is TRBV27; D is possibly TRBD1 (6 bases). Germline V gene lookup returns CDR1 MNHEY and CDR2 SMNVEV (reference sequence). V lost 5 bases and J 2 bases, leaving 21 bases between the germline ends. There are 17 residues in the CDR3. The chain's CDR3 is CASSVDRLHSLNYGYTF. CDR3 in DNA: TGTGCCAGCAGTGTCGACAGGCTTCATTCTCTAAACTATGGCTACACCTTC.

The V and J genes are TRBV11-2 and TRBJ1-1; D is perhaps TRBD1 (5 bases). Germline CDR1 is SGHAT and CDR2 is FQNNGV. The CDR3 runs 16 residues. Trimming removed 2 bases from V and 0 bases from J, with 13 bases in between. The CDR3 region is CASSLSSGLVNTEAFF. In DNA, the CDR3 is TGTGCCAGCAGCTTAAGTTCAGGGCTAGTGAACACTGAAGCTTTCTTT.

This chain uses TRBV25-1 with TRBJ1-3; no clear D. Germline CDR1 and CDR2: MGHDK and SYGVNS. This CDR3 has 11 amino acids. With 11 bases removed from V and 7 bases from J, the gap between germline ends came to 12 bases. The CDR3 loop reads CASRFQNTIYF. CDR3 sequence (DNA): TGTGCCTCGCGTTTTCAGAACACCATATATTTT.

This clonotype was picked up many times. The chain joins TRBV5-1 to TRBJ2-1, with TRBD2 matching over 15 bases. This CDR3 contains 18 residues. Germline-derived CDR1 and CDR2 are SGHRS and YFSETQ. J gave up 4 bases and V 4 bases, and 9 bases lay outside the gene matches. CDR3 loop: CASSIGLAGGSWYNEQFF. The CDR3, as DNA: TGCGCCAGCAGCATAGGACTAGCGGGAGGGTCCTGGTACAATGAGCAGTTCTTC.

This clonotype was detected many times. This chain connects TRBV6-2 or TRBV6-3 to TRBJ1-5; D is ambiguous. This CDR3 is built from 14 residues. Germline V gives CDR1 MNHEY, CDR2 SVGEGT. Trimming pared 5 bases from V and 7 bases from J, leaving 15 bases between. CDR3 coding DNA: TGTGCCAGCAGTCTGGACCCGGGTGGACAGCCCCAGCATTTT. Its translation: CASSLDPGGQPQHF.

As regards this clonotype: It is unclear where the CDR3 begins or ends on the DNA, so no DNA is shown, and the CDR3 is as TCRdb lists it. The chain recombines TRBV27 with TRBJ2-3; TRBD2, as called in the table, went unchecked against the DNA. The CDR3 totals 23 residues, both ends included. Germline V gene data show CDR1 as MNHEY and CDR2 as SMNVEV (reference sequence). The CDR3: CASTNQTSIYLCASSPSTDTQYF.

This clonotype was seen repeatedly, ten times or more. The genes are TRBV7-9 and TRBJ2-1, with no clear D. Germline CDR1 is SEHNR and CDR2 is FQNEAQ (reference sequence). The CDR3 is 15 residues long. The germline V and J ends were trimmed by 6 bases and 2 bases, with 14 bases remaining between them. CDR3 DNA: TGTGCCAGCAGTTTAACCAGCGTAACCTACAATGAGCAGTTCTTC. Encoded protein: CASSLTSVTYNEQFF.

This clonotype was observed at least ten times. V is TRBV12-3 or TRBV12-4 and J is TRBJ2-3; TRBD2 matches 7 bases. The CDR3 runs to 14 residues. V was pared by 5 bases and J by 4 bases, with 6 bases of the junction left unmatched. The CDR3 loop reads CASSPSGMADTQYF. CDR3 in DNA: TGTGCCAGCAGTCCGAGCGGGATGGCAGATACGCAGTATTTT.

In its sample, this clonotype was seen many times. The V gene is TRBV6-2 or TRBV6-3, the J gene TRBJ2-1; TRBD2 might be the D (5 bases). The CDR3 consists of 12 residues. Trimming pared 5 bases from V and 13 bases from J, leaving 15 bases between. Germline V CDR1 and CDR2: MNHEY, SVGEGT. The CDR3 is CASSAPSPVQFF. The CDR3 DNA reads as TGTGCCAGCAGTGCCCCTAGCCCTGTACAGTTCTTC.

The rearrangement uses TRBV7-8 and TRBJ2-1; 7 bases are a match to TRBD1. After removal of 5 bases from V and 4 bases from J, the junction contained 5 bases not matched to a gene. CDR3 length: 14 residues. In germline, CDR1 is SGHVS, CDR2 FQNEAQ. The CDR3 sequence is CASSLEQGYNEQFF. The DNA for the CDR3 is TGTGCCAGCAGCCTTGAACAGGGGTACAATGAGCAGTTCTTC.

This clonotype was detected many times. Here the CDR3 reads CATSEGHGAYEQYF. The CDR3 DNA is TGTGCCACCAGCGAGGGACATGGAGCCTACGAGCAGTACTTC. The chain couples TRBV15 to TRBJ2-7; D may be TRBD1 (6 bases). Per the germline V gene, CDR1 is LNHNV and CDR2 is YYDKDF (reference sequence). CDR3 length: 14 residues. Trimming left V 5 bases short and J 2 bases short, with 13 bases between.